The 17 T cell receptor beta chains listed next were all sequenced from one sample in a study of blood T cell repertoires in COVID-19. The protocol was immunoSEQ multiplex PCR, while the TCRdb copy is restricted to in-frame clones and leaves out a portion. The sample has approximately 350,000 clones; roughly 87% are singletons. The sample consisted of PBMCs or T cells enriched from blood (not recorded which). These receptors all stem from a woman aged 45-65 years who had recovered from COVID-19.

The rearrangement uses TRBV3-1 (or the pseudogene TRBV3-2) and TRBJ1-2; 8 bases align to TRBD1. The CDR3 extends over 13 amino acids. The V and J ends lost 1 base and 6 bases, in that order; junction bases with no gene match: 1. Germline V CDR1 and CDR2: LGHDT, YNNKEL (reference sequence). CDR3 loop: CASSQATGDGYTF. In nucleotides, the CDR3 is TGTGCCAGCAGCCAAGCGACAGGGGATGGCTACACCTTC.

This chain joins TRBV12-3 or TRBV12-4 and TRBJ1-4; D gene unclear. This CDR3 spans 13 amino acids. The V gene lost 5 bases and the J gene lost 0 bases, with 4 bases spanning the gap. CDR3 bases: TGTGCCAGCAGTCCTCCAACTAATGAAAAACTGTTTTTT. Encoded protein: CASSPPTNEKLFF.

The chain recombines TRBV4-3 with TRBJ1-1; D unclear. This CDR3 has 14 residues. V was shortened by 0 bases and J by 4 bases, with 9 bases between the two germline ends. The V gene's germline CDR1 is LGHNA and CDR2 YSLEER. CDR3 nucleotides: TGCGCCAGCAGCCAAGATCTACGGGTCACTGAAGCTTTCTTT. Its translation: CASSQDLRVTEAFF.

The V gene is TRBV5-6, the J gene TRBJ2-7; 7 nucleotides align to TRBD2. CDR1 and CDR2 (germline): SGHDT, YYEEEE. V was pared by 0 bases and J by 6 bases, with 6 bases of the junction left unmatched. CDR3 size: 14 residues. This CDR3 is CASSLDGGRSEQYF. For the CDR3, the DNA is TGTGCCAGCAGCTTGGATGGCGGGAGAAGCGAGCAGTACTTC.

The chain couples TRBV27 to TRBJ1-6; TRBD1 might be the D (5 bases). Germline CDR1 is MNHEY and CDR2 is SMNVEV (reference sequence). V was pared by 0 bases and J by 7 bases, with 13 bases between. The CDR3 length is 16 residues. CDR3 in DNA: TGTGCCAGCAGTTTATCGCCGGGGGTTGGGAATTCACCCCTCCACTTT. Translation: CASSLSPGVGNSPLHF.

The chain carries TRBV9 and TRBJ2-3; 8 bases align to TRBD1. This CDR3 has 15 amino acids. Germline-derived CDR1 and CDR2 are SGDLS and YYNGEE. V was pared by 4 bases and J by 7 bases, with 11 bases of the junction left unmatched. The CDR3 is CASSPSRGHPNTQYF. CDR3 coding DNA: TGTGCCAGCAGCCCATCCAGGGGGCACCCGAATACGCAGTATTTT.

This sequence joins TRBV19 and TRBJ1-6; 10 bases match TRBD1. Germline CDR1 is LNHDA and CDR2 is SQIVND (reference sequence). J lost 5 bases, V lost 7 bases, and 5 bases had no gene match. CDR3 size: 15 residues. As DNA, the CDR3 is TGTGCCAGTACTCTGACAGGGGGCAATAATTCACCCCTCCACTTT. The encoded protein is CASTLTGGNNSPLHF.

The chain carries TRBV19 and TRBJ2-3; possible D gene TRBD2, 6 bases. CDR3 length: 13 amino acids. Deletions cut 5 bases from V and 13 bases from J, with 19 bases between. Germline values: CDR1 LNHDA, CDR2 SQIVND (reference sequence). CDR3 DNA sequence: TGTGCCAGTAGTCCGCAGCTCCGGGAGCAGAAGTATTTT. It is translated as CASSPQLREQKYF.

This rearrangement joins TRBV19 to TRBJ2-2; TRBD1 agrees at 9 bases. Germline values: CDR1 LNHDA, CDR2 SQIVND (reference sequence). V was clipped by 6 bases and J by 5 bases; unmatched bases: 13. The CDR3 is made up of 17 amino acids. In nucleotides, the CDR3 is TGTGCCAGTAGAGACAGACCGGGACAGGGTCGTACCGGGGAGCTGTTTTTT. Protein sequence: CASRDRPGQGRTGELFF.

This chain links TRBV18 with TRBJ1-1, with 10 bases aligning to TRBD1. The junction had 6 bases not matched to a gene; V was cut back by 3 bases and J by 5 bases. Germline V gene data show CDR1 as KGHSH and CDR2 as LQKENI. The CDR3 consists of 15 residues. For the CDR3, the DNA is TGTGCCAGCTCACCGGGACAGGGGATAGGTACTGAAGCTTTCTTT. Translated: CASSPGQGIGTEAFF.

The table lists this clone with a few counts. The rearrangement links TRBV5-4 to TRBJ1-1; 7 nucleotides match TRBD1. Germline CDR1 and CDR2: SGHNT and YYREEE (reference sequence). The V and J ends lost 0 bases and 2 bases, in that order; junction bases with no gene match: 19. This CDR3 has 20 amino acids. The CDR3 loop reads CASSLADDRVGFADNTEAFF. In DNA form, the CDR3 reads TGTGCCAGCAGCTTGGCCGACGACAGGGTGGGATTCGCGGACAACACTGAAGCTTTCTTT.

V and J are TRBV19 and TRBJ2-5; 14 nucleotides match TRBD2. Germline V lookup: CDR1 LNHDA, CDR2 SQIVND (reference sequence). V shed 8 bases, J shed 4 bases, and the junction held 3 bases outside the gene matches. This CDR3 has 14 residues. The CDR3 bases are TGTGCCAGTCAGGGACTAGCGGGGGCAGAGACCCAGTACTTC. This translates into CASQGLAGAETQYF.

The CDR3 loop is CASSQGTGLSGNTIYF. In nucleotides, the CDR3 is TGTGCCAGCAGCCAAGGGACAGGGCTCTCTGGAAACACCATATATTTT. V usage is TRBV4-2 and J usage is TRBJ1-3; 8 nucleotides line up with TRBD1. V lost 1 base to trimming and J lost 0 bases; unmatched junction nucleotides: 2. From germline, CDR1 is LGHNA and CDR2 YNFKEQ. CDR3 length: 16 amino acids.

V usage is TRBV6-1 and J usage is TRBJ1-2; no clear D gene. Germline CDR1 is MNHNS and CDR2 is SASEGT. The CDR3 loop spans 13 amino acids. The V end lost 2 bases, the J end lost 3 bases, and 7 bases lay between the germline ends. CDR3 sequence reads: CASSESSYYGYTF. The CDR3 coding sequence is TGTGCCAGCAGTGAATCGTCTTACTATGGCTACACCTTC.

This chain links TRBV6-2 or TRBV6-3 with TRBJ2-3; 12 bases are a match to TRBD2. The CDR3 runs 16 residues. V shed 4 bases, J shed 3 bases, and the junction held 5 bases outside the gene matches. Germline CDR1 reads MNHEY; CDR2 reads SVGEGT. In DNA, the CDR3 is TGTGCCAGCAGTTCACTGACTAGCGGGAGTACAGATACGCAGTATTTT. It encodes CASSSLTSGSTDTQYF.

This chain joins TRBV7-2 and TRBJ1-2, with D uncertain. Germline V gives CDR1 SGHTA, CDR2 FQGNSA. This CDR3 region has 15 residues. Trimming took off 0 bases at V and 7 bases at J, with 15 bases between the two ends. The CDR3 spells CASSLALAGAGGYTF. Here the CDR3 DNA reads TGTGCCAGCAGCTTAGCGCTTGCGGGAGCGGGTGGCTACACCTTC.

In this sample, this clone turned up once. The chain links TRBV6-1 to TRBJ1-1; 7 bases are a match to TRBD1. CDR1 is MNHNS and CDR2 is SASEGT in the germline V gene. V dropped 3 bases and J dropped 7; count of bases not matched to a gene: 5. The CDR3 consists of 13 residues. The CDR3 spells CASSDGTVNEAFF. In nucleotides, the CDR3 is TGTGCCAGCAGTGACGGGACAGTCAATGAAGCTTTCTTT.